Below, one TCR beta chain is given with its context. Its target antigen remains unknown. The missing conserved phenylalanine or tryptophan at the end of this CDR3 makes a read error likely. The junction carries 22 bases between V and J, which are trimmed by 9 bases and 5 bases respectively. CDR1 and CDR2 (MDHEN, SYDVKM) derive from the germline V gene. The CDR3 has 15 amino acids, counting both end residues. Of all the DNA, just the CDR3 is kept, 45 bases in frame from base 1. TCRbeta-specific cDNA was reverse-transcribed from about 520 ng total RNA using a constant-region primer and ProtoScript II reverse transcriptase. The TCRbeta libraries were prepared through three rounds of nested multiplex PCR following a slightly modified ARM-PCR procedure. The first two PCR rounds used multiplex TRBV1-TRBV30 forward primers with a Cbeta reverse primer, each for approximately 11 cycles. A final 25-cycle PCR with Deep VentR polymerase added sample barcodes and Illumina adapters. Before sequencing, amplicons of 200-500 bp were purified from gel using a QIAquick gel extraction kit. An Illumina HiSeq 2500 was used to sequence the TCRbeta amplicons with 250-bp paired-end reads. The original methods were these. Trimmomatic v0.33 was used to quality-trim the reads, and FLASH v1.2.11 was used to merge paired reads so that full CDR3 sequences could be recovered. V, D and J germline segments were assigned to the rearranged TCRbeta sequences by MiGEC v1.2.1b. Clonotype statistics and Shannon-Wiener diversity indices were calculated with VDJtools v1.0.0. To reduce sampling bias, subsequent analyses other than the diversity analysis used only the 250 most abundant clonotypes in each sample. The public reads were quality trimmed at Q25 with fastp and then assembled into clones with MiXCR by TCRdb, keeping productive beta chains. Each CDR3 protein gets just one entry, which takes the most common genes and DNA from the rows behind it. For this entry, the V and J calls and clone size follow TCRdb and not the study's own pipeline. The sample table shows approximately 73,000 distinct CDR3 sequences, and roughly three quarters are seen once. Roughly 25% of the sample rests with the top ten.

The sample is drawn from a study of tumor-infiltrating lymphocytes in primary liver carcinoma (dated by TCRdb to about 2017). A note on the overall study: Of the five patients (three men and two women, aged 30 to 69 years), four had hepatocellular carcinoma and one had combined HCC and intrahepatic cholangiocarcinoma. The five patients had tumors of stage T1-T3 N0M0, with maximum diameters ranging from about 4.2 to 11 cm. Roughly 3.5 to 7.5 million productive TCRbeta reads were obtained per sample, and no significant difference in read depth was found between tissue types. Across five regions of each liver tumor, along with adjacent normal tissue and blood, the study brought together TCRbeta repertoire sequencing, expression microarrays and whole-exome sequencing. TCRbeta repertoire sequencing covered roughly 35 specimens from 5 patients: 25 or so tumor regions, 5 adjacent noncancerous liver tissues and 5 peripheral blood samples. To link TCRbeta repertoire diversity with the local molecular phenotype, the approximately 24 tumor region samples were profiled using Agilent mRNA microarrays. Reproducibility between technical replicate repertoires was high, with correlation coefficients above 0.95 and mean shared-clone rates around 0.88.

Without any cell sorting, total RNA and DNA were co-extracted from around 18-30 mg of bulk tissue using the AllPrep DNA/RNA mini kit. Between late 2015 and early 2016, 5 or 6 patients in China with histopathologically diagnosed primary liver carcinoma had their tumors surgically resected. At the time of sampling, the patients were treatment-naive and had chronic HBV infection. Five spatially separated regions were sampled from each tumor: the superior, inferior, left-lateral and right-lateral poles, plus the tumor centre. According to histology, viable tumor cells made up more than 75% of every tumor sample. Fresh tumor and adjacent tissue pieces were bisected; one half was stored in RNAlater at -80°C, the other sent for histology. Results and caveats for the whole study, not just this receptor: Only the TCR beta chain was sequenced, so true repertoire diversity is likely underestimated because unpaired alpha chains were not captured. The top 250 clones accounted for a significantly greater share of the repertoire in tumors than in blood (p = 0.039). Just about 7.5-25% of top clones turned up in all five regions of a tumor, which suggests spatial heterogeneity among tumor-infiltrating T cells. Only 4 or 5 patients were included in the study, and the authors note that the findings should be validated in a larger study. Since the samples were bulk and unsorted, there was no way to compare CD4+ and CD8+ T cell repertoires. Repertoire overlap was found to be higher between tumor regions (mean about 35%) than between tumor-adjacent (approximately 17%) or tumor-blood (about 14%) pairs, consistent with antigen-driven expansion.

The sequence links TRBV28 to TRBJ2-5; TRBD2 is a weak D gene call, 5 bases matching. This receptor was obtained from a man aged 35 to 55 with primary liver carcinoma and hepatitis B virus infection. Material: liver tumor tissue from sampling region 4. The sample's cell subset or site, from its label and the paper: tumor region T4, right-lateral pole. The DNA reads TGTGCCAGTTCCGGGTGGGAATATCGAGGGGAGACCCAGTACCTC. Its amino acids are CASSGWEYRGETQYL.